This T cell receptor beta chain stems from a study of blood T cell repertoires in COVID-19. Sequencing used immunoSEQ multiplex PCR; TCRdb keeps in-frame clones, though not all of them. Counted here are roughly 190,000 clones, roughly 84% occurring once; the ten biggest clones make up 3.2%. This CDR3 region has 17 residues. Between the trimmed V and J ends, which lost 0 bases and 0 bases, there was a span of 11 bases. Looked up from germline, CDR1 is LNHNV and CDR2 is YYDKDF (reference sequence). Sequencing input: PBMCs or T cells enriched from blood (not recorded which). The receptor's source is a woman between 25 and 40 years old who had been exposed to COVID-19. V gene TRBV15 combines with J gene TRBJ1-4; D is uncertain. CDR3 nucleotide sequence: TGTGCCACCAGCAGAGATTGGGCAACCTCAACTAATGAAAAACTGTTTTTT. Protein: CATSRDWATSTNEKLFF. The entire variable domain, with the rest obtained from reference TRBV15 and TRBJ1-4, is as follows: DAMVIQNPRYQVTQFGKPVTLSCSQTLNHNVMYWYQQKSSQAPKLLFHYYDKDFNNEADTPDNFQSRRPNTSFCFLDIRSPGLGDTAMYLCATSRDWATSTNEKLFFGSGTQLSVL.